This passage covers 26 T cell receptor beta chains from one sample sequenced in a study of T-cell memory formation after mild COVID-19. TCRdb processed the 5' RACE reads anew with MiXCR; each CDR3 protein has one entry. The sample holds about 390,000 distinct CDR3 sequences; roughly 21% are singletons and the top ten take around 12%. The sample was PBMCs or a T cell subset sorted from them (not recorded which). These receptors were obtained from an adult woman who had mild COVID-19 (a few samples of this study predate the infection). Cell type and time point are not known.

This clonotype occurred a few times. This rearrangement joins TRBV5-1 to TRBJ1-1, with 7 bases fitting TRBD1. The germline V gene encodes CDR1 SGHRS and CDR2 YFSETQ. V shed 5 bases and J 3 bases; nucleotides not matched to a gene: 19. The CDR3 totals 18 residues. CDR3 sequence (DNA): TGCGCCAGCAGTCTCGGTCCGGGACAGATGGGGTTGGACACTGAAGCTTTCTTT. Amino acids: CASSLGPGQMGLDTEAFF.

The V gene is TRBV5-6, the J gene TRBJ2-1, with D perhaps assigned TRBD1 or TRBD2 (5 bases each). This CDR3 contains 17 residues. Germline V gene data show CDR1 as SGHDT and CDR2 as YYEEEE. V lost 0 bases and J lost 3, with 16 bases in between. The CDR3: CASSLGGGAGVYNEQFF. The CDR3 bases are TGTGCCAGCAGCTTGGGGGGCGGTGCCGGGGTCTACAATGAGCAGTTCTTC.

This clonotype was found a few times. The J gene is TRBJ2-3, the V gene TRBV7-6; no clear D. CDR3 length equals 15 residues. Looked up from germline, CDR1 is SGHVS and CDR2 is FNYEAQ. V was clipped by 3 bases and J by 5 bases, with 15 bases between them. The CDR3 region has the DNA TGTGCCAGCAGCTTCGAAAGGCATGAAAGAGATACGCAGTATTTT. Its translation: CASSFERHERDTQYF.

This chain uses TRBV27 with TRBJ2-1; 9 positions match TRBD2. Germline lookup yields CDR1 MNHEY and CDR2 SMNVEV (reference sequence). The CDR3 runs 12 residues. V trimming: 5 bases; J trimming: 15 bases; junction bases outside the gene matches: 8. In DNA, the CDR3 is TGTGCCAGCAGTCCCCCTAGCGGGGAAACGTTCTTC. Translating it yields CASSPPSGETFF.

This chain uses TRBV4-1 with TRBJ2-7; 11 nucleotides agree with TRBD2. V was pared by 1 base and J by 0 bases, with 5 bases of the junction left unmatched. This CDR3 region has 17 residues. Looked up from germline, CDR1 is MGHRA and CDR2 is YSYEKL. CDR3 nucleotide sequence: TGCGCCAGCAGCCAAGTGGGACTAGCGGAGAGCTCCTACGAGCAGTACTTC. Translation gives CASSQVGLAESSYEQYF.

This clonotype turned up a few times. The rearrangement joins TRBV5-6 to TRBJ2-5; TRBD2 might be the D (5 bases). CDR3 length: 14 amino acids. Germline CDR1 is SGHDT and CDR2 is YYEEEE. Deletions cut 3 bases from V and 6 bases from J, with 15 bases between. The CDR3 nucleotides read TGTGCCAGCAGCTCTGATTCCCCCGGGAAGACCCAGTACTTC. This encodes CASSSDSPGKTQYF.

This clonotype showed up many times. The V and J genes are TRBV11-3 and TRBJ2-1; 7 nucleotides agree with TRBD2. The germline V gene has CDR1 SGHNT and CDR2 YENEEA. Losses at the gene ends were 5 bases for V and 6 bases for J; bases not matched to a gene: 16. The CDR3 has 17 residues. Here the CDR3 DNA reads TGTGCCAGCAGCCCTAGGGTTCGGACTAGTATCGTCAATGAGCAGTTCTTC. This encodes CASSPRVRTSIVNEQFF.

V and J are TRBV5-1 and TRBJ2-7; D might be TRBD2 (6 bases). The CDR3 extends over 14 amino acids. Trimming took 7 bases from V and 4 from J, leaving 18 bases between them. The germline gives CDR1 SGHRS, CDR2 YFSETQ. CDR3 amino acids: CASRLGRGWYEQYF. DNA for the CDR3: TGCGCCAGCCGACTAGGTCGGGGGTGGTACGAGCAGTACTTC.

This clonotype was counted only a few times. The chain is built from TRBV21-1 and TRBJ1-2; the tabulated D call, TRBD1, remains unverified against the DNA. TRBV21-1 is a pseudogene locus. This CDR3 has 15 residues. The CDR3 loop is CASSKGSDRGHGYTF. The CDR3 region has the DNA TGTGCCAGCAGCAAAGGGTCCGACAGGGGGCATGGCTACACCTTC.

In its sample, this clonotype was seen a few times. The V call is TRBV20-1, the J call TRBJ1-5; D is uncertain. The CDR3 sequence is 14 residues long. Trimming left V 1 base short and J 4 bases short, with 11 bases between. Germline assignment: CDR1 DFQATT and CDR2 SNEGSKA (reference sequence). The DNA for the CDR3 is TGCAGTGCTAGAGGATACGGATTTAATCAGCCCCAGCATTTT. Its translation is CSARGYGFNQPQHF.

The rearrangement links TRBV12-3 or TRBV12-4 to TRBJ2-7; 16 nucleotides agree with TRBD2. V was pared by 6 bases and J by 4 bases, with 6 bases of the junction left unmatched. The CDR3 spans 16 residues. Here the CDR3 DNA reads TGTGCCAGCAGGGGACTAGCGGGAGGGGCTGGTTACGAGCAGTACTTC. This gives the protein CASRGLAGGAGYEQYF.

This chain links TRBV27 with TRBJ2-7, with D perhaps given as TRBD1 or TRBD2 (5 bases each). The ends were cut back, 4 bases at V and 3 bases at J, with 13 bases in the middle. CDR1 is MNHEY and CDR2 is SMNVEV in the germline V gene (reference sequence). The CDR3 is 14 residues long. This chain's CDR3 is CASSWGTRLYEQYF. CDR3 coding DNA: TGTGCCAGCAGTTGGGGGACGAGACTCTACGAGCAGTACTTC.

V gene TRBV7-9 combines with J gene TRBJ1-5; weak D call: TRBD1 (6 bases). The CDR3 is made up of 15 amino acids. The V gene lost 0 bases and the J gene lost 7 bases, with 13 bases spanning the gap. The germline V gene has CDR1 SEHNR and CDR2 FQNEAQ (reference sequence). The CDR3 loop reads CASSLAQGIGQPQHF. The CDR3 DNA sequence: TGTGCCAGCAGCTTAGCACAGGGTATCGGACAGCCCCAGCATTTT. Based on the CDR3 plus reference TRBV7-9 and TRBJ1-5, the full variable domain is DTGVSQNPRHKITKRGQNVTFRCDPISEHNRLYWYRQTLGQGPEFLTYFQNEAQLEKSRLLSDRFSAERPKGSFSTLEIQRTEQGDSAMYLCASSLAQGIGQPQHFGDGTRLSIL.

This clonotype was observed a few times. The chain joins TRBV20-1 to TRBJ2-7, with a tentative D call TRBD1 (6 bases). Germline CDR1 reads DFQATT; CDR2 reads SNEGSKA (reference sequence). The CDR3 extends over 14 amino acids. V gave up 6 bases and J gave up 6 bases, with 21 bases separating them. The CDR3: CSALGTARGGEQYF. As DNA, the CDR3 is TGCAGTGCCCTTGGGACGGCCAGAGGGGGCGAGCAGTACTTC.

V usage is TRBV7-9 and J usage is TRBJ2-6; 8 nucleotides line up with TRBD1. The ends lost 3 bases at V and 6 bases at J; junction bases unmatched: 7. Germline CDR1 SEHNR, CDR2 FQNEAQ (reference sequence). This CDR3 has 16 amino acids. CDR3 bases: TGTGCCAGCAGCTTGTCGGACAGGGTAAAGGCCAACGTCCTGACTTTC. Residues: CASSLSDRVKANVLTF.

This clonotype was picked up many times. This chain connects TRBV12-3 or TRBV12-4 to TRBJ2-7; the match to TRBD2 covers 12 bases. V lost 6 bases, J lost 2 bases, and 11 bases stayed unmatched. The CDR3 length is 17 residues. The CDR3 sequence: CASSPRTSGIITYEQYF. The CDR3 DNA follows: TGTGCCAGCAGCCCAAGGACTAGCGGGATTATCACCTACGAGCAGTACTTC.

This clonotype was observed a handful of times. The chain has TRBV6-5 and TRBJ2-3; 9 nucleotides align to TRBD1. This CDR3 contains 16 residues. V was pared by 3 bases and J by 0 bases, with 4 bases of the junction left unmatched. Looked up from germline, CDR1 is MNHEY and CDR2 is SVGAGI. The chain's CDR3 is CASSYQGQGSTDTQYF. CDR3 DNA sequence: TGTGCCAGCAGTTATCAGGGACAGGGTAGCACAGATACGCAGTATTTT.

The rearrangement uses TRBV9 and TRBJ2-2, with D hard to call. V lost 0 bases and J 2 bases, leaving 8 bases between the germline ends. The germline V gene encodes CDR1 SGDLS and CDR2 YYNGEE. The CDR3 totals 15 residues. CDR3 region: CASSVGRGNTGELFF. The DNA for the CDR3 is TGTGCCAGCAGCGTAGGTCGCGGAAACACCGGGGAGCTGTTTTTT.

The V gene is TRBV7-3, the J gene TRBJ2-7; 12 bases fit TRBD1. There are 15 residues in the CDR3. The germline V gene encodes CDR1 SGHTA and CDR2 FQGTGA. The trim removed 4 bases at V and 3 bases at J, leaving 4 bases unmatched. Written as DNA, the CDR3 is TGTGCCAGCAGCTCGGGACAGGGGGCCTTCTACGAGCAGTACTTC. It specifies CASSSGQGAFYEQYF.

The rearrangement links TRBV5-1 to TRBJ2-3; D is perhaps TRBD2 (6 bases). V dropped 4 bases and J dropped 0 bases, with 15 bases sitting between them. The germline V gene encodes CDR1 SGHRS and CDR2 YFSETQ. There are 16 residues in the CDR3. In nucleotides, the CDR3 is TGCGCCAGCAGCCAGGACGGGGGTCCTAGCACAGATACGCAGTATTTT. Encoded protein: CASSQDGGPSTDTQYF.

This clonotype was seen more than once but under ten times. The chain joins TRBV18 to TRBJ2-1; 11 bases agree with TRBD1. CDR3 length equals 17 residues. CDR1 and CDR2 from the germline V gene are KGHSH and LQKENI. Unmatched junction bases numbered 9, after V lost 1 base and J lost 7 bases. CDR3 DNA sequence: TGTGCCAGCTCACCACGTACAGGACAGGGGGCGCCTAATGAGCAGTTCTTC. It codes for CASSPRTGQGAPNEQFF.

This chain connects TRBV29-1 to TRBJ1-1, with a weak D call TRBD1 (6 bases). V was pared by 4 bases and J by 2 bases, with 11 bases between. The CDR3 has 13 amino acids. Germline lookup yields CDR1 SQVTM and CDR2 ANQGSEA. CDR3 loop: CSVGGAVNTEAFF. The CDR3, as DNA: TGCAGCGTTGGGGGGGCAGTAAACACTGAAGCTTTCTTT.

In this sample, this clonotype turned up a few times. The V gene is TRBV24-1, the J gene TRBJ1-5; D is ambiguous. Deletions cut 3 bases from V and 0 bases from J, with 8 bases between. This CDR3 contains 15 residues. Germline CDR1 is KGHDR and CDR2 is SFDVKD. The CDR3 region is CATSDRRDSNQPQHF. The CDR3 DNA is TGTGCCACCAGTGATCGGAGGGATAGCAATCAGCCCCAGCATTTT.

The chain has TRBV6-2 or TRBV6-3 and TRBJ2-1, with no clear D. In germline, CDR1 is MNHEY, CDR2 SVGEGT. V gave up 2 bases and J gave up 8 bases, with 10 bases separating them. The CDR3 runs to 13 residues. This CDR3 reads CASSYNGIHEQFF. As DNA, the CDR3 is TGTGCCAGCAGTTACAATGGTATCCATGAGCAGTTCTTC.

In this sample, this clonotype turned up a few times. The chain is built from TRBV14 and TRBJ2-1; D gene ambiguous. Germline CDR1 is SGHDN and CDR2 is FVKESK. V was shortened by 0 bases and J by 9 bases, with 6 bases between the two germline ends. The CDR3 consists of 12 residues. CDR3 sequence reads: CASSQDAGEQFF. The CDR3 coding sequence is TGTGCCAGCAGCCAAGATGCCGGTGAGCAGTTCTTC.

The chain is built from TRBV5-6 and TRBJ2-3; 14 nucleotides match TRBD2. With 4 bases clipped from V and 4 bases from J, the junction kept 5 bases outside the gene matches. Germline V gene lookup returns CDR1 SGHDT and CDR2 YYEEEE. The CDR3 is 16 amino acids. The CDR3 bases are TGTGCCAGCAGCGTACCGGGACTAGCGGGAGCAGATACGCAGTATTTT. Translating gives CASSVPGLAGADTQYF.